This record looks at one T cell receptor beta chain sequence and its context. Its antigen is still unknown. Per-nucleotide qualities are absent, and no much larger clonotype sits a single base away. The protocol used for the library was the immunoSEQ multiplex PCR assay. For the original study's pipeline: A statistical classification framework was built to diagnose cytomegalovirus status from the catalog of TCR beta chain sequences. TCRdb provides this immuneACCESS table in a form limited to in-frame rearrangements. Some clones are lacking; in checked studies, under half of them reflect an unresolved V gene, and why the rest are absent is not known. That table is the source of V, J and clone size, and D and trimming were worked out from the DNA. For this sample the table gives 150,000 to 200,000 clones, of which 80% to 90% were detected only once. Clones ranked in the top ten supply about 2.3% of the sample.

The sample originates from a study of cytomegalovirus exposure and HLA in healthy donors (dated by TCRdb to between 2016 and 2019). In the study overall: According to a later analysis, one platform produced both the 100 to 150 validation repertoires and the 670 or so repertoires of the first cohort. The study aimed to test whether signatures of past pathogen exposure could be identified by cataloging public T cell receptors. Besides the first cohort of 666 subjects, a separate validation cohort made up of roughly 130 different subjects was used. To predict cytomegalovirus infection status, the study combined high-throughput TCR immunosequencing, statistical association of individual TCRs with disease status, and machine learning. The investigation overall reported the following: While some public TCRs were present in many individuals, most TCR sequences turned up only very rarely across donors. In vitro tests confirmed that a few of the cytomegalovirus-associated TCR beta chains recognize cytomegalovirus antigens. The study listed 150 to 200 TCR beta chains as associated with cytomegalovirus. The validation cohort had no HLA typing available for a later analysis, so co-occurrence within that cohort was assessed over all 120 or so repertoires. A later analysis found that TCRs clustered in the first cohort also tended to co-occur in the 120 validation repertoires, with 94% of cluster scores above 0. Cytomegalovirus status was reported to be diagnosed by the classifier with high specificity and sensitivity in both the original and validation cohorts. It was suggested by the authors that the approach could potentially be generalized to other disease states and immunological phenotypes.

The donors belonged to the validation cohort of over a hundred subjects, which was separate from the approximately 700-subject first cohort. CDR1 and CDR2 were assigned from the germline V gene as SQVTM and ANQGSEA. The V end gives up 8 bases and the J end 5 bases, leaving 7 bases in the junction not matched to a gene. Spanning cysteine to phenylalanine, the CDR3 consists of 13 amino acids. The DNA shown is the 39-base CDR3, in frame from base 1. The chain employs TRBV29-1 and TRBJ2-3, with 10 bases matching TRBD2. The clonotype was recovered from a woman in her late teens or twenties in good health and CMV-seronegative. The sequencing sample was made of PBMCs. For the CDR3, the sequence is CSTGTSERDTQYF. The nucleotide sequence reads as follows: TGCAGCACGGGGACTAGCGAGAGAGATACGCAGTATTTT.